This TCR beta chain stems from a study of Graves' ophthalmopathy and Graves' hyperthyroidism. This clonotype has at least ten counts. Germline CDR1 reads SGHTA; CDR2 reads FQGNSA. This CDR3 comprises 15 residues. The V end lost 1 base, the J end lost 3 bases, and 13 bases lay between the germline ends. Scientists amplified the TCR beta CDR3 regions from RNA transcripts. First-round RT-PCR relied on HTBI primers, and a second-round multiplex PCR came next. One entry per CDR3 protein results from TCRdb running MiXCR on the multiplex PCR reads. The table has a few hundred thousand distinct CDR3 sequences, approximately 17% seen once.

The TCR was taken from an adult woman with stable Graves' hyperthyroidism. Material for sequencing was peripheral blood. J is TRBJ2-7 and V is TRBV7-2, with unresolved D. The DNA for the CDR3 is TGTGCCAGCAGCTTAGAGTGGGCTGAAGACTACGAGCAGTACTTC. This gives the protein CASSLEWAEDYEQYF.